Listed here are 7 T cell receptor beta chains from one sample, sequenced in a study of cytomegalovirus exposure and HLA in healthy donors. PCR amplification relied on 60 Vbeta primers (plus 13 Jbeta primers). This table comes from immunoSEQ multiplex PCR, and its TCRdb copy is limited to in-frame clones, with some not included. The sample holds about 150,000 clones, 80% to 90% seen once. The specimen was PBMCs. These receptors all come from a woman between 18 and 29 years old in good health and CMV-seronegative.

The rearrangement uses TRBV7-9 and TRBJ1-2; 9 positions agree with TRBD1. V trimming: 5 bases; J trimming: 2 bases; junction bases outside the gene matches: 3. Germline V CDR1 and CDR2: SEHNR, FQNEAQ (reference sequence). The CDR3 totals 14 residues. The CDR3 is CASSKQGANYGYTF. In DNA form, the CDR3 reads TGTGCCAGCAGCAAACAGGGGGCCAACTATGGCTACACCTTC.

This clone came up a few times. The V and J genes are TRBV7-2 and TRBJ1-3; D possibly corresponds to TRBD1 (6 bases). Between the trimmed V and J ends, which lost 6 bases and 0 bases, there was a span of 6 bases. The CDR3 is made up of 13 amino acids. Per the germline V gene, CDR1 is SGHTA and CDR2 is FQGNSA. In DNA, the CDR3 is TGTGCCAGCAGAGGGGGCTCTGGAAACACCATATATTTT. Translating gives CASRGGSGNTIYF.

The chain recombines TRBV7-2 with TRBJ2-1, with a possible D match to TRBD2 (7 bases). CDR1 and CDR2 (germline): SGHTA, FQGNSA. The CDR3 has 14 residues. V lost 5 bases and J 7 bases, leaving 15 bases between the germline ends. The DNA of the CDR3 is TGTGCCAGCAGCCCGAGGGGGGGGCTAAATGAGCAGTTCTTC. It specifies CASSPRGGLNEQFF.

The rearrangement uses TRBV27 and TRBJ1-4, with 11 bases matching TRBD1. V was pared by 6 bases and J by 0 bases, with 6 bases of the junction left unmatched. The CDR3 is 17 residues long. CDR1 is MNHEY and CDR2 is SMNVEV in the germline V gene (reference sequence). The CDR3 is CASRAGTGGPTNEKLFF. DNA of the CDR3: TGTGCCAGCAGGGCCGGGACAGGGGGTCCAACTAATGAAAAACTGTTTTTT. The complete variable domain, with remaining parts taken from reference TRBV27 and TRBJ1-4, reads EAQVTQNPRYLITVTGKKLTVTCSQNMNHEYMSWYRQDPGLGLRQIYYSMNVEVTDKGDVPEGYKVSRKEKRNFPLILESPSPNQTSLYFCASRAGTGGPTNEKLFFGSGTQLSVL.

The chain joins TRBV2 to TRBJ1-5, with TRBD1 identical over 7 bases. V dropped 5 bases and J dropped 3; count of bases not matched to a gene: 4. Germline V gene data show CDR1 as SNHLY and CDR2 as FYNNEI. CDR3 length equals 14 residues. The CDR3 nucleotides are TGTGCCAGCAGTCCCGGACAGGCCAATCAGCCCCAGCATTTT. Its translation is CASSPGQANQPQHF.

The rearrangement links TRBV27 to TRBJ2-7, with a tentative D call TRBD2 (5 bases). The V and J ends lost 5 bases and 4 bases respectively, with 18 bases between them. Germline CDR1 is MNHEY and CDR2 is SMNVEV (reference sequence). This CDR3 has 15 amino acids. CDR3 sequence reads: CASSGRPGGRYEQYF. The CDR3 DNA sequence: TGTGCCAGCAGTGGGCGACCGGGTGGGAGATACGAGCAGTACTTC.

The CDR3 sequence is CASSHRESQPQHF. DNA of the CDR3: TGTGCCAGCAGCCACAGGGAGAGTCAGCCCCAGCATTTT. The chain links TRBV28 to TRBJ1-5, with a weak D call TRBD1 (6 bases). The CDR3 is 13 residues long. Trimming removed 6 bases at V and 6 bases at J, with 12 bases between. Germline CDR1 is MDHEN and CDR2 is SYDVKM.